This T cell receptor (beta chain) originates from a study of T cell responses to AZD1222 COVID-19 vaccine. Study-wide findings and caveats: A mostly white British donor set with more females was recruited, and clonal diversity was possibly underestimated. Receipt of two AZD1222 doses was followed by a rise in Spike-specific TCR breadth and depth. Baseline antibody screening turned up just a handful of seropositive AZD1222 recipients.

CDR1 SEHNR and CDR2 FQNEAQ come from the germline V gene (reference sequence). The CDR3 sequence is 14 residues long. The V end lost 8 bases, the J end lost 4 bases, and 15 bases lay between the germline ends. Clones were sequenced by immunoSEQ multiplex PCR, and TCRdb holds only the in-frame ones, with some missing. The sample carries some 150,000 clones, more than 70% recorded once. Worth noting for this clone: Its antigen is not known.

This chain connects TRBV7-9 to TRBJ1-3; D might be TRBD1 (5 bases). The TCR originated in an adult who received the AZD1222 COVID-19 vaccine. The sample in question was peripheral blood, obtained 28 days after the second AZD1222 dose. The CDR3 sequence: CASGTFSGGNTIYF. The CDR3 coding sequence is TGTGCCAGCGGGACTTTTTCGGGAGGAAACACCATATATTTT.